The entry that follows covers one T cell receptor (beta chain) sequence. What antigen it recognizes has not been identified. Libraries were made using 5' RACE. Preparation of each TCR library used about 4,000 ng of total RNA. For each sample, cDNA synthesis was carried out in eight separate reactions using SMARTScribe reverse transcriptase. During cDNA synthesis, template switching was used to introduce unique molecular identifiers that contained a 6-nucleotide sample barcode. Amplification of TCRalpha and TCRbeta cDNA involved two nested PCRs of roughly 17 and 9 cycles, and each PCR was followed by bead purification. Before amplification, the cDNA was treated with uracil DNA-glycosylase and purified using the QIAquick PCR purification kit. The second PCR added Illumina TruSeq-compatible adapters along with sample-specific barcodes. TapeStation and Qubit were used to check library quality and concentration, and around 4.7 ng of each library was pooled. The pooled libraries were sequenced with 2 x 100 bp reads and custom sequencing primers on an Illumina HiSeq2500 single-index Rapid Run. The original methods were these. PCR and sequencing errors were corrected by UMI-based consensus assembly using MiGEC version 1.2.6. MiXCR version 2.1.1 was used to carry out V(D)J alignment, clonotype assembly and CDR3 extraction. Normalisation of gene usage, clonotype sharing and MAIT/NKT TCR abundance was achieved by analysing the top 1000, 10 000 and 20 000 clonotypes per sample. After downsampling to 27 000 UMIs, diversity was calculated as the inverse Simpson index using the vegan R package. Paired Mann-Whitney U tests were applied to discordant twin pairs, and Benjamini-Hochberg correction was used for multiple testing. The reads, reprocessed by TCRdb, yield one row per CDR3 protein sequence and no DNA. None of the V and J calls come from the authors' own analysis; TCRdb made them. The sample table gives tens of thousands of distinct CDR3 sequences. The biggest ten clones account for 7.4% of the sample.

The germline V gene (reference sequence) specifies DFQATT as CDR1 and SNEGSKA as CDR2. The CDR3 runs 14 residues from the cysteine to the phenylalanine. No DNA sequence was recorded. The data were obtained in a study of monozygotic twins with inflammatory bowel disease (dated by TCRdb to the late 2010s). Looking at the study overall: The full study comprised some 30 monozygotic twin pairs: nine German pairs (four IBD-concordant, five IBD-discordant) and 19 IBD-discordant Danish pairs. The search for disease-associated traits relied mainly on comparing, within discordant pairs, IBD patients with their genetically identical healthy co-twins. Each individual had, on average, about 151 000 unique TCRalpha sequences and 181 000 unique TCRbeta sequences available for analysis. Paper-wide results and their limitations: Because patients received different immunosuppressive treatments, the repertoires may have picked up extra background noise and variability between individuals. IBD patients shared fewer clonotypes with other individuals than healthy twins did, most markedly in patients showing signs of disease activity. The analysis was unable to tell different T cell subtypes apart. Concordant and discordant twins showed no difference in repertoire similarity, possibly because of limited statistical power. A decrease in TCRbeta repertoire diversity, as measured by inverse Simpson index, was observed in IBD patients compared with their healthy co-twins. The results gave no support for a single strong signal or clonotype linked to IBD.

From each donor, a roughly 2.5 ml peripheral blood sample was collected into PAXgene tubes and stored at -80 degrees C. Total RNA was isolated from whole blood with the PAXgene blood miRNA kit on an automated QIAcube, without T cell sorting. Deep TCRalpha and TCRbeta repertoire profiling with unique molecular barcoding was performed on peripheral blood of monozygotic twin pairs concordant or discordant for inflammatory bowel disease. Smoking habits were recorded for all twin pairs, with individuals classified as current, former or never smokers. This clonotype originated in a human donor with ulcerative colitis or Crohn's disease, or a healthy co-twin of an affected twin (not recorded which). Recombination joined TRBV20-1 with TRBJ2-1. Sequencing was performed on blood. This receptor has the CDR3 CSARGLQKWDEQFF.